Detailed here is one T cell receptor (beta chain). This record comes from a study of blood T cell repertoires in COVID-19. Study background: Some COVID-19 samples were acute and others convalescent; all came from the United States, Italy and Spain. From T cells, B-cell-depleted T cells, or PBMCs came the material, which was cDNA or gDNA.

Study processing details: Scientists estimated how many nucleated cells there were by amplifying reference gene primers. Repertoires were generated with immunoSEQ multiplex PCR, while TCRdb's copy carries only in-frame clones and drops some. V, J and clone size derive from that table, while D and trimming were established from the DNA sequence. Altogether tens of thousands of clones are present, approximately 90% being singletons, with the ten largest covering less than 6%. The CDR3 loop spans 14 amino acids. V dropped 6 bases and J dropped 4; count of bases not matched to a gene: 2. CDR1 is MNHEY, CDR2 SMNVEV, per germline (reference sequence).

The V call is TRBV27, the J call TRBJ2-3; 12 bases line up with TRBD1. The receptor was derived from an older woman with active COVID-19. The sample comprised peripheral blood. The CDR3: CASSRDRGPDTQYF. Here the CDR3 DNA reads TGTGCCAGCAGCCGGGACAGGGGGCCAGATACGCAGTATTTT.